Shown below are 22 T cell receptor beta chains from a single sample sequenced in a study of regulatory T cells in long-lasting Graves disease. Time point denoted: newly diagnosed GD, antithyroid drugs for less than 3 months. After RNA was extracted from PBMCs, the TCR library was made from it. Libraries of TCR beta came from iRepertoire HTBI primers plus Arm-PCR of CDR3 regions. TCRdb reprocessed the multiplex PCR reads with MiXCR, giving one entry per CDR3 protein. Among a few hundred thousand distinct CDR3 sequences, approximately 13% were seen once, and the ten largest hold 8.5% to 10%. These same data were also listed under a study on T cells in Graves' hyperthyroidism and ophthalmopathy.

The sample was peripheral blood mononuclear cells (PBMCs), taken at new diagnosis, from a patient treated with antithyroid drugs. All receptors derive from a young man with Graves disease.

This clonotype was counted many times. CDR3 loop: CSASRGGVQGEQYF. CDR3 DNA sequence: TGCAGTGCTAGCCGCGGGGGGGTACAAGGCGAGCAGTACTTC. The chain employs TRBV20-1 and TRBJ2-7; the match to TRBD2 covers 9 bases. J was trimmed by 6 bases and V by 3 bases; bases with no gene match: 9. Germline CDR1 DFQATT, CDR2 SNEGSKA (reference sequence). The length of the CDR3 is 14 residues.

In this sample, this clonotype turned up a few times. A read error may produce the germline difference seen at one junction end. This sequence joins TRBV2 and TRBJ2-7; D is possibly TRBD1 or TRBD2 (5 bases each). This CDR3 region has 15 residues. Germline V gene sequence: CDR1 SNHLY, CDR2 FYNNEI. The CDR3 region has the DNA TGCGCCAGCAGCCAAGAGGGTCAGGGCCTCTACGAGCAGTACTTC. It specifies CASSQEGQGLYEQYF.

This clonotype was recorded many times. The rearrangement joins TRBV27 to TRBJ2-7, with TRBD2 identical over 8 bases. Losses at the gene ends were 7 bases for V and 3 bases for J; bases not matched to a gene: 11. Germline V gene sequence: CDR1 MNHEY, CDR2 SMNVEV (reference sequence). This CDR3 region has 15 residues. The CDR3 DNA reads TGTGCCAGCACCCTTGAAGCGGGAGAACTCTACGAGCAGTACTTC. It is translated as CASTLEAGELYEQYF.

This clonotype was counted many times. The V call is TRBV18, the J call TRBJ1-2; 9 bases are a match to TRBD1. The V gene end was trimmed by 3 bases and the J gene end by 4 bases; junction bases not matched to a gene: 6. This CDR3 is 15 amino acids long. Germline loops: CDR1 KGHSH, CDR2 LQKENI. This CDR3 is CASSPRDRASYGYTF. For the CDR3, the DNA is TGTGCCAGCTCACCCCGGGACAGGGCCTCCTATGGCTACACCTTC.

The genes are TRBV6-1 and TRBJ1-5; 7 bases fit TRBD1. Trimming at V came to 6 bases and at J to 4 bases, leaving 6 bases not matched to a gene. Germline values: CDR1 MNHNS, CDR2 SASEGT. The CDR3 has 14 amino acids. The CDR3 sequence is CASRPTGANQPQHF. CDR3 bases: TGTGCCAGCAGACCCACAGGGGCGAATCAGCCCCAGCATTTT.

This sequence joins TRBV7-2 and TRBJ2-1; D might be TRBD1 (6 bases). The germline gives CDR1 SGHTA, CDR2 FQGNSA. This CDR3 has 16 amino acids. Trimming left V 3 bases short and J 0 bases short, with 12 bases between. Here the CDR3 reads CASSFRRGSSYNEQFF. In DNA form, the CDR3 reads TGTGCCAGCAGCTTCCGTAGGGGGAGCTCCTACAATGAGCAGTTCTTC.

The V and J genes are TRBV7-8 and TRBJ2-5, with TRBD2 identical over 10 bases. Germline V gives CDR1 SGHVS, CDR2 FQNEAQ. CDR3 length: 15 amino acids. Trimming at V came to 7 bases and at J to 0 bases, leaving 5 bases not matched to a gene. The CDR3 protein is CASTQTSGYQETQYF. The CDR3, as DNA: TGTGCCAGCACGCAGACTAGCGGGTACCAAGAGACCCAGTACTTC.

This clonotype was seen many times. The genes are TRBV18 and TRBJ2-1; D remains unclear. The CDR3 is 15 amino acids. V was pared by 2 bases and J by 0 bases, with 8 bases between. Germline V gene lookup returns CDR1 KGHSH and CDR2 LQKENI. This CDR3 is CASSPGARSYNEQFF. In DNA form, the CDR3 reads TGTGCCAGCTCACCAGGAGCCCGCTCCTACAATGAGCAGTTCTTC. Full variable domain (rest looked up from reference TRBV18 and TRBJ2-1): NAGVMQNPRHLVRRRGQEARLRCSPMKGHSHVYWYRQLPEEGLKFMVYLQKENIIDESGMPKERFSAEFPKEGPSILRIQQVVRGDSAAYFCASSPGARSYNEQFFGPGTRLTVL.

This clonotype was detected ten times or more. The rearrangement joins TRBV24-1 to TRBJ1-1; D uncertain. The CDR3 totals 12 residues. Germline CDR1 KGHDR, CDR2 SFDVKD. Trimming stripped 4 bases from V and 3 bases from J, with 5 bases between. The chain's CDR3 is CATSDPDTEAFF. The CDR3 nucleotides read TGTGCCACCAGTGACCCAGACACTGAAGCTTTCTTT.

This clonotype was counted many times. The rearrangement links TRBV12-3 or TRBV12-4 to TRBJ2-7; a possible D gene is TRBD2 (5 bases). V was trimmed by 7 bases and J by 5 bases, leaving 21 bases between them. There are 15 residues in the CDR3. CDR3 nucleotides: TGTGCCAGCACTGCCGCGGACTCCGCCAGGCACGAGCAGTACTTC. It is translated as CASTAADSARHEQYF.

This clonotype was observed a handful of times. The chain employs TRBV15 and TRBJ2-7; 7 positions agree with TRBD2. V shed 1 base, J shed 2 bases, and the junction held 11 bases outside the gene matches. This CDR3 is built from 17 residues. Germline assignment: CDR1 LNHNV and CDR2 YYDKDF (reference sequence). The CDR3 nucleotides are TGTGCCACCAGCAGAGGCATTAGACTAGCAGAGACCTACGAGCAGTACTTC. Amino acid sequence: CATSRGIRLAETYEQYF.

Ten or more counts support this clonotype. CDR3: CASSSDKGAGEQYF. CDR3 sequence (DNA): TGTGCCAGCAGCTCGGATAAGGGGGCGGGGGAGCAGTACTTC. The chain links TRBV11-2 to TRBJ2-7; perhaps TRBD1 as D (7 bases). The V end was cut by 4 bases, the J end by 7 bases, with 17 bases between. The CDR3 is 14 residues long. Germline CDR1 and CDR2: SGHAT and FQNNGV. Complete variable domain (other parts from reference TRBV11-2 and TRBJ2-7): EAGVAQSPRYKIIEKRQSVAFWCNPISGHATLYWYQQILGQGPKLLIQFQNNGVVDDSQLPKDRFSAERLKGVDSTLKIQPAKLEDSAVYLCASSSDKGAGEQYFGPGTRLTVT.

This clonotype was counted ten times or more. J is TRBJ2-5 and V is TRBV18; D is unclear. This CDR3 is 12 amino acids long. Germline CDR1 reads KGHSH; CDR2 reads LQKENI. Trimming cost V 0 bases and J 4 bases, with 3 bases left between them. Here the CDR3 DNA reads TGTGCCAGCTCACCACCGCGAGAGACCCAGTACTTC. It encodes CASSPPRETQYF.

This clonotype was observed at least ten times. The rearrangement joins TRBV6-1 to TRBJ2-4, with 8 positions matching TRBD1. V was pared by 2 bases and J by 9 bases, with 9 bases of the junction left unmatched. The CDR3 consists of 15 residues. The germline gives CDR1 MNHNS, CDR2 SASEGT. The CDR3 DNA sequence: TGTGCCAGCAGTGAAAGGACAGGGATTACTAGCATTCAGTACTTC. It is translated as CASSERTGITSIQYF.

The chain employs TRBV12-3 or TRBV12-4 and TRBJ1-5, with unresolved D. CDR3 size: 16 residues. The ends were cut back, 4 bases at V and 1 base at J, with 14 bases in the middle. The DNA for the CDR3 is TGTGCCAGCAGTTCCCAGGTTCGAGGCAGCAATCAGCCCCAGCATTTT. This translates into CASSSQVRGSNQPQHF.

The sample holds many counts of this clonotype. The chain employs TRBV6-1 and TRBJ1-5; D remains unclear. V was pared by 10 bases and J by 6 bases, with 13 bases between. CDR3 length equals 12 residues. Germline V CDR1 and CDR2: MNHNS, SASEGT. CDR3 nucleotide sequence: TGTGCCACTTTAGCCCAGCCTCAGCCCCAGCATTTT. Its protein product is CATLAQPQPQHF.

This clonotype was seen repeatedly, ten times or more. This chain connects TRBV29-1 to TRBJ2-5; tentatively, D is TRBD2 (6 bases). Germline values: CDR1 SQVTM, CDR2 ANQGSEA. Trimming took off 6 bases at V and 2 bases at J, with 16 bases between the two ends. CDR3 length: 14 amino acids. The CDR3 loop reads CSVRRDSGQETQYF. CDR3 coding DNA: TGCAGCGTCAGACGGGACTCAGGGCAAGAGACCCAGTACTTC.

This clonotype was found many times. The chain carries TRBV15 and TRBJ2-3; D is ambiguous. The CDR3 length is 13 residues. The germline V gene has CDR1 LNHNV and CDR2 YYDKDF (reference sequence). Trimming took off 5 bases at V and 6 bases at J, with 12 bases between the two ends. CDR3 protein: CATSSRISDTQYF. In DNA, the CDR3 is TGTGCCACCAGCTCACGAATTTCCGATACGCAGTATTTT.

This clonotype has a count of ten or more. CDR3 in DNA: TGCGCCAGCAGCCTCGACGGGGGGGGCAATGGCTACACCTTC. Translating gives CASSLDGGGNGYTF. This sequence joins TRBV5-1 and TRBJ1-2; D is perhaps TRBD1 (6 bases). Deletions cut 4 bases from V and 6 bases from J, with 16 bases between. CDR3 size: 14 residues. Germline V gene data show CDR1 as SGHRS and CDR2 as YFSETQ.

This clonotype appeared a few times. V gene TRBV30 combines with J gene TRBJ1-1; maybe TRBD1 (6 bases). CDR1 and CDR2 (germline): GTSNPN, SVGIG (reference sequence). V was clipped by 3 bases and J by 7 bases, with 15 bases between them. CDR3 length: 13 residues. CDR3: CAWRKSGGHEAFF. CDR3 DNA: TGTGCCTGGAGAAAGTCGGGGGGCCATGAAGCTTTCTTT.

This clonotype has ten or more counts. J is TRBJ2-5 and V is TRBV11-2; TRBD2 matches at 15 bases. The CDR3 totals 17 residues. The germline CDR1 and CDR2 sequences are SGHAT and FQNNGV. V lost 4 bases to trimming and J lost 4 bases; unmatched junction nucleotides: 7. The CDR3 loop reads CASSSGGGLAGGETQYF. For the CDR3, the DNA is TGTGCCAGCAGCTCCGGGGGGGGACTAGCGGGAGGAGAGACCCAGTACTTC.

About this clonotype itself: It is likely a read error, because the conserved phenylalanine at the end of the CDR3 is missing. It is unclear where the CDR3 begins or ends on the DNA, so no DNA is shown, and the CDR3 is as TCRdb lists it. The chain joins TRBV27 to TRBJ2-1; TRBD1, the table's D call, lacks a check against the DNA. CDR1 is MNHEY and CDR2 is SMNVEV in the germline V gene (reference sequence). Inclusive of both ends, the CDR3 amounts to 13 amino acids. This chain's CDR3 is CASGARIGQGKFL.